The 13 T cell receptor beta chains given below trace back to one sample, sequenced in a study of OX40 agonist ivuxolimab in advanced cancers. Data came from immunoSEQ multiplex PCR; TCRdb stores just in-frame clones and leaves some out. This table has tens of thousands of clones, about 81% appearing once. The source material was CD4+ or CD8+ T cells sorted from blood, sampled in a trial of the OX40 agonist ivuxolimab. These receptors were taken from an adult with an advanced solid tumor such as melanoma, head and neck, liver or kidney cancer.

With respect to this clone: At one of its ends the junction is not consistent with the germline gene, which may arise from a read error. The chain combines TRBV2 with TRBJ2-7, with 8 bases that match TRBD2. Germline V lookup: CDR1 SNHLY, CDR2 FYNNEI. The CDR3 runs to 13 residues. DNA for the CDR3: TGTGCCAGCAGTGAATACGGGACTAGTAAGTGTGAGTTC. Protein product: CASSEYGTSKCEF.

The CDR3 bases are TGCGCCAGCAGCCCCCGAGGCGAGAAACTGTTTTTT. Translating it yields CASSPRGEKLFF. The V and J genes are TRBV5-1 and TRBJ1-4; D unresolved. Trimming shortened V by 4 bases and J by 11 bases, and 12 bases separated the two germline ends. Germline assignment: CDR1 SGHRS and CDR2 YFSETQ. The CDR3 runs to 12 residues.

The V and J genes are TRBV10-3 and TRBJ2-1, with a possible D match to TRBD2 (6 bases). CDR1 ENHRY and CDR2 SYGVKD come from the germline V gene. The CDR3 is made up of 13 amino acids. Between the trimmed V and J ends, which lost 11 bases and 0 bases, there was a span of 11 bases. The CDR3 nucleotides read TGTGCCGCCCGGGACTTCTCCTACAATGAGCAGTTCTTC. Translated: CAARDFSYNEQFF.

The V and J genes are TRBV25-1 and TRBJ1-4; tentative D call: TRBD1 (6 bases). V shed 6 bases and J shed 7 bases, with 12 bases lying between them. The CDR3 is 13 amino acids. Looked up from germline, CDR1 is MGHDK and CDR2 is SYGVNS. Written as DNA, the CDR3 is TGTGCCAGCAGAGGGGGGTTTACTGAAAAACTGTTTTTT. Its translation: CASRGGFTEKLFF.

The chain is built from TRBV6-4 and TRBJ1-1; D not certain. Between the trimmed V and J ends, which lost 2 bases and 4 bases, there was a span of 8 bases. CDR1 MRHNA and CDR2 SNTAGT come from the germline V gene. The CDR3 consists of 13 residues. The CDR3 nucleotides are TGTGCCAGCAGTGACAGGGAAGGCACTGAAGCTTTCTTT. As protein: CASSDREGTEAFF.

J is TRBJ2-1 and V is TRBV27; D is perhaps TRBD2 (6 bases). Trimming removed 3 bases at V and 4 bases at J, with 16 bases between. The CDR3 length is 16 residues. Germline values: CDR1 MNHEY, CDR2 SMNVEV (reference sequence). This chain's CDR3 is CASSFYRGILYNEQFF. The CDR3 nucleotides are TGTGCCAGCAGTTTTTATCGCGGGATCTTATACAATGAGCAGTTCTTC.

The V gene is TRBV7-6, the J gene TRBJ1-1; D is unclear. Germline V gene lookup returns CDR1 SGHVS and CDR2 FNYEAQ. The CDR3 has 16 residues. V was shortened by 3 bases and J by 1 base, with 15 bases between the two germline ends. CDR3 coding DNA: TGTGCCAGCAGCTTGGGTAGCTGGGGAGAGAACACTGAAGCTTTCTTT. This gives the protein CASSLGSWGENTEAFF.

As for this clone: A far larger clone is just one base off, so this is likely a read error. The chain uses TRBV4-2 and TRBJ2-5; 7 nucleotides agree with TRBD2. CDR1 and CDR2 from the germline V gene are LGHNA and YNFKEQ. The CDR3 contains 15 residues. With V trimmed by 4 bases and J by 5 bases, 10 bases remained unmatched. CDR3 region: CASSPEDSGRETQYF. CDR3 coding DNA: TGTGCCAGCAGCCCCGAGGATAGCGGGCGGGAGACCCAGTACTTC.

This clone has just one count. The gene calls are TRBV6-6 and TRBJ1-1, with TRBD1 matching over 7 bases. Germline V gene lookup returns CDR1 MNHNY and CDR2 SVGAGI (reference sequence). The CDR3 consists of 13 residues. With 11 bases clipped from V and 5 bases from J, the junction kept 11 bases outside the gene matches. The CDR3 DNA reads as TGTGCCGGGTCTCAGGGGGGGCGGACTGAAGCTTTCTTT. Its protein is CAGSQGGRTEAFF.

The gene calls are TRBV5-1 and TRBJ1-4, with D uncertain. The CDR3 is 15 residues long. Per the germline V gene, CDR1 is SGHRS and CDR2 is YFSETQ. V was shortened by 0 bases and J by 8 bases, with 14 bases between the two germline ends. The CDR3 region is CASSLEGPKGEKLFF. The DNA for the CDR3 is TGCGCCAGCAGCTTGGAAGGCCCTAAAGGGGAAAAACTGTTTTTT.

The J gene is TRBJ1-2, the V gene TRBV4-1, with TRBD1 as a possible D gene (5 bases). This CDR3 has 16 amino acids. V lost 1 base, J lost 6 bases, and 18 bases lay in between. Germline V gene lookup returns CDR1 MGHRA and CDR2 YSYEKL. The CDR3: CASSQASGGTRNGYTF. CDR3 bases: TGCGCCAGCAGCCAAGCGTCGGGGGGAACCCGCAATGGCTACACCTTC.

CDR3 in amino acids: CASSQSDTGRNEQFF. The CDR3 DNA follows: TGCGCCAGCAGTCAATCTGATACAGGGAGGAATGAGCAGTTCTTC. The rearrangement uses TRBV23-1 and TRBJ2-1; TRBD1 or TRBD2 may be the D gene (6 bases each). TRBV23-1 is classed as an ORF, of uncertain function. With 0 bases removed from V and 7 bases from J, the gap between germline ends came to 13 bases. This CDR3 contains 15 residues.

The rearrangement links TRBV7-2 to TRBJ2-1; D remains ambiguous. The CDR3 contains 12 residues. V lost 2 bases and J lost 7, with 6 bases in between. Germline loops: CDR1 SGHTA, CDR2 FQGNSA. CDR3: CASSLTWNEQFF. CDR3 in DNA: TGTGCCAGCAGCTTAACCTGGAATGAGCAGTTCTTC.